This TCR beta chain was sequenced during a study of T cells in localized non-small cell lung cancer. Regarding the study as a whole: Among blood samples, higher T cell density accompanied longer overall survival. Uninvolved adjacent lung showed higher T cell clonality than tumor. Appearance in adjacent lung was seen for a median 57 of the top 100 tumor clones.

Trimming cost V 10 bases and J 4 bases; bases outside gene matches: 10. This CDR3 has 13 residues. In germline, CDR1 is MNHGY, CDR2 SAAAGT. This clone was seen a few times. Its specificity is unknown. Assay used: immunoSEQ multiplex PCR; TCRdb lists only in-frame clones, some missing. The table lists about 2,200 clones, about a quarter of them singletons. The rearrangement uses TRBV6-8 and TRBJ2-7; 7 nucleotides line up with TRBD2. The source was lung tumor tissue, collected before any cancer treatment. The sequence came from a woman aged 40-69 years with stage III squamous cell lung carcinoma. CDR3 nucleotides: TGTGCCACCGGGGAGGGTGGGGGGTACGAGCAGTACTTC. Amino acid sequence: CATGEGGGYEQYF.